Listed below are T cell receptor beta chains from one sample, sequenced in a study of blood T cell repertoires in COVID-19. Sequencing was performed with immunoSEQ multiplex PCR; in TCRdb, only in-frame clones are kept and a portion is missing. The table records roughly 400,000 clones, approximately 92% of them present only once. The material sequenced was PBMCs or T cells enriched from blood (not recorded which). Receptor source: a young man who had recovered from COVID-19. Both conserved end residues are part of each CDR3. D genes are given only for firm matches. Rows may omit the clone size; those that give it use once, few, many or a size class.

V	size	J	D	DNA	CDR3
TRBV6-5	few	TRBJ2-5	TRBD2	TGTGCCAGCAGCCCCGGGACTACAGAGACCCAGTACTTC	CASSPGTTETQYF
TRBV4-1	-	TRBJ1-4	TRBD1	TGCGCCAGCAGCCTCGGACAGGACAATGAAAAACTGTTTTTT	CASSLGQDNEKLFF
TRBV9	-	TRBJ1-5	-	TGTGCCAGCAGCCCAAGCTCGTCAAATCAGCCCCAGCATTTT	CASSPSSSNQPQHF
TRBV10-1	-	TRBJ2-3	-	TGCGCCAGCAGTGACACCGGGAGTCGGGCAGATACGCAGTATTTT	CASSDTGSRADTQYF
TRBV19	-	TRBJ1-5	-	TGTGCCAGTAGTATGACGACGACATATAGCAATCAGCCCCAGCATTTT	CASSMTTTYSNQPQHF
TRBV20-1	-	TRBJ1-4	-	TGCAGTGCTAGTTTGGGGGGGGGTGAAAAACTGTTTTTT	CSASLGGGEKLFF
TRBV7-9	-	TRBJ2-7	TRBD1	TGTGCCAGCAGCTTTTCGGACAGGGTCCCCTACGAGCAGTACTTC	CASSFSDRVPYEQYF
TRBV2	once	TRBJ1-5	TRBD1	TGTGCCAGCCGACAGGGGGCAAGAGATCAGCCCCAGCATTTT	CASRQGARDQPQHF
TRBV12-2	few	TRBJ2-7	-	TGTGCAAGTCGCCTCCGTCCCACTAGCGGGCCCCCCTACGAGCAGTACTTC	CASRLRPTSGPPYEQYF
TRBV27	-	TRBJ1-2	TRBD1	TGTGCCAGCAGTCCGGACAGGGAGGCCTATGGCTACACCTTC	CASSPDREAYGYTF
TRBV12-3/TRBV12-4	-	TRBJ2-3	-	TGTGCCAGCAGCTACAGGGCAGATACGCAGTATTTT	CASSYRADTQYF
TRBV10-3	-	TRBJ1-5	-	TGTGCCATCAGAGACGAGGGTCAGCCCCAGCATTTT	CAIRDEGQPQHF
TRBV28	-	TRBJ1-6	TRBD1	TGTGCCAGCAGGCGGGGACAGGGGGTATCTTCACCCCTCCACTTT	CASRRGQGVSSPLHF
TRBV5-5	-	TRBJ2-7	-	TGTGCCAGCAGCTTGGGGTGGGGGCCGATCTACGAGCAGTACTTC	CASSLGWGPIYEQYF
TRBV24-1	-	TRBJ2-6	-	TGTGCCACCAGTGACCCAGGGGCTGGGGCCAACGTCCTGACTTTC	CATSDPGAGANVLTF
TRBV7-8	-	TRBJ2-5	TRBD2	TGTGCCAGCAGCTTAGGCGGGAGGGAAGAGACCCAGTACTTC	CASSLGGREETQYF
TRBV25-1	once	TRBJ2-3	-	TGTGCCAGCAGTGAATATCTGGCGGGAAGGGCAGATACGCAGTATTTT	CASSEYLAGRADTQYF
TRBV30	-	TRBJ1-2	-	TGTGCCTGGAGTGTCAGGGGACAAGATGGCTACACCTTC	CAWSVRGQDGYTF
TRBV2	few	TRBJ2-5	TRBD2	TGTGCCAGCAGTGAAGTTAGCGGGAGAGAGACCCAGTACTTC	CASSEVSGRETQYF
TRBV24-1	-	TRBJ2-5	-	TGTGCCACCAGTGACCCCGACAGGAAAGAGACCCAGTACTTC	CATSDPDRKETQYF
TRBV4-2	-	TRBJ2-5	TRBD2	TGTGCCAGCAGCCAAACCTTCTCCCTAGCGGGAGGATCAGAGACCCAGTACTTC	CASSQTFSLAGGSETQYF
TRBV30	-	TRBJ2-1	-	TGTGCCTGGAGAGGAGACTTGGTTGTCTACAATGAGCAGTTCTTC	CAWRGDLVVYNEQFF
TRBV29-1	-	TRBJ2-1	-	TGCAGCGTATCCGGGGGGCTTATAAATGAGCAGTTCTTC	CSVSGGLINEQFF
TRBV2	-	TRBJ2-1	-	TGTGCCAGCATCGGCGGCTCCTACAATGAGCAGTTCTTC	CASIGGSYNEQFF
TRBV13	-	TRBJ2-7	TRBD1	TGTGCCAGCAGCTCCATGGGACAGGGTCCCTCCTACGAGCAGTACTTC	CASSSMGQGPSYEQYF
TRBV10-3	-	TRBJ1-6	-	TGTGCCATCACCGGGGGTGCACAAGATTCACCCCTCCACTTT	CAITGGAQDSPLHF
TRBV28	-	TRBJ1-2	-	TGTGCCAGCAGTTTTAGGGGAAGTGGCTACACCTTC	CASSFRGSGYTF
TRBV29-1	-	TRBJ1-2	-	TGCAGCGTTGTCGGGGGGCCCCCCGGTCCCTCTTATGGCTACACCTTC	CSVVGGPPGPSYGYTF
TRBV28	-	TRBJ2-7	TRBD2	TGTGCCAGCAGCTTTGGGCTAGCGGAAGCCGAGCAGTACTTC	CASSFGLAEAEQYF
TRBV5-4	once	TRBJ1-2	-	TGTGCCAGCAGCTCCCAGACAGTCCTGCAATATGGCTACACCTTC	CASSSQTVLQYGYTF
TRBV7-9	-	TRBJ2-1	TRBD1	TGTGCCAGCAGCTATACCGGACAGGGTGGTAATGAGCAGTTCTTC	CASSYTGQGGNEQFF
TRBV7-9	-	TRBJ2-7	TRBD2	TGTGCCAGCAGCTCTGGCTGGGGTAGGACTAGCGGGTCCCACGAGCAGTACTTC	CASSSGWGRTSGSHEQYF
TRBV6-2/TRBV6-3	-	TRBJ2-7	TRBD2	TGTGCCAGCAGCGCTAGCGGCAGAAGCTCCTACGAGCAGTACTTC	CASSASGRSSYEQYF